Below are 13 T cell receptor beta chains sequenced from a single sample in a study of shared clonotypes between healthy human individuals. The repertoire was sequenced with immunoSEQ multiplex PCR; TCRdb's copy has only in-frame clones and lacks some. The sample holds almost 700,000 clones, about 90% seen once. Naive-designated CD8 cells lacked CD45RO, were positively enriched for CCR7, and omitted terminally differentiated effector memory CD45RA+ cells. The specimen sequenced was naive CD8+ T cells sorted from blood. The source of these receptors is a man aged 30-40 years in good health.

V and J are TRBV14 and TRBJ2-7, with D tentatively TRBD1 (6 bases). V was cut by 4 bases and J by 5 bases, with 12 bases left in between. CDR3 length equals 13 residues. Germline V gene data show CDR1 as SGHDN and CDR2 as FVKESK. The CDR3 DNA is TGTGCCAGCAGCCTTGGGGGCCGGAACGAGCAGTACTTC. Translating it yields CASSLGGRNEQYF.

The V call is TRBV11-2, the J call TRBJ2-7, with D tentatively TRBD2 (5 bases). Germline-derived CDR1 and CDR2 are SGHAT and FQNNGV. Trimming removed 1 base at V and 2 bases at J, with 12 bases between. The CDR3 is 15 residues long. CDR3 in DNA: TGTGCCAGCAGCTTAGGAGCGGAGATCCCCTACGAGCAGTACTTC. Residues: CASSLGAEIPYEQYF.

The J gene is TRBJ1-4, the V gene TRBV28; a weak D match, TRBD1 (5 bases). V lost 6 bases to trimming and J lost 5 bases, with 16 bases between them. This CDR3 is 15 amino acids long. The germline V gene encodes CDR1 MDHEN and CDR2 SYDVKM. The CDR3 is CASRGPVRVNEKLFF. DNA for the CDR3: TGTGCCAGCAGGGGGCCGGTCCGGGTAAATGAAAAACTGTTTTTT.

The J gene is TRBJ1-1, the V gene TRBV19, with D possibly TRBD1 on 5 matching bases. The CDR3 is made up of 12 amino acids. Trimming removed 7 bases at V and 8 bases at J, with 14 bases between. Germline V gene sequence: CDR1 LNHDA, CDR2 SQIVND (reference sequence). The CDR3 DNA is TGTGCCAGTACCCCGGGACTGCCCGAAGCTTTCTTT. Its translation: CASTPGLPEAFF.

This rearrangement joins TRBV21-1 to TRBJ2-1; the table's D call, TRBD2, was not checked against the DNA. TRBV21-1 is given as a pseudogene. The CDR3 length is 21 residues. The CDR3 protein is CASSKALGLAGVTAPYNEQFF. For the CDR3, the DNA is TGTGCCAGCAGCAAAGCCCTCGGACTAGCGGGAGTAACGGCCCCTTACAATGAGCAGTTCTTC.

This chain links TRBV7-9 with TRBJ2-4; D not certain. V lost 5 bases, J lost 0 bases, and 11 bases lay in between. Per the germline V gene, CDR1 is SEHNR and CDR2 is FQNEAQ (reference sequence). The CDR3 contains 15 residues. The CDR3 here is CASSLPDGAKNIQYF. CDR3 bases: TGTGCCAGCAGCCTACCGGACGGAGCCAAAAACATTCAGTACTTC.

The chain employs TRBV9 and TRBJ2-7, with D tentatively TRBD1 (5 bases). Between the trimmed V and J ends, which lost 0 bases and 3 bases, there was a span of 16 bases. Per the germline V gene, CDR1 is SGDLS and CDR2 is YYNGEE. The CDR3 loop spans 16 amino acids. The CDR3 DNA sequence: TGTGCCAGCAGCGTAGCTTCCAGGGCGAACCACTACGAGCAGTACTTC. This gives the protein CASSVASRANHYEQYF.

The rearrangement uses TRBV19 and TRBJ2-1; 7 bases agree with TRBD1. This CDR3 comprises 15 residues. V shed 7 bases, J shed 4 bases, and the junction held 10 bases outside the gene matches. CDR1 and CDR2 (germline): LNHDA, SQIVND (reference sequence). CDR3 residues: CASTQTGFGYNEQFF. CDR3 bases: TGTGCCAGTACCCAGACAGGGTTTGGGTACAATGAGCAGTTCTTC.

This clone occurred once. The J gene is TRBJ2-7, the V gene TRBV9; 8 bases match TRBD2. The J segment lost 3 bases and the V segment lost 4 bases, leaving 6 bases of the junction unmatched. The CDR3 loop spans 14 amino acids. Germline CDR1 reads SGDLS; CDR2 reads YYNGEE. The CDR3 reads CASSSRGGNYEQYF. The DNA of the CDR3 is TGTGCCAGCAGCTCCCGGGGGGGCAACTACGAGCAGTACTTC.

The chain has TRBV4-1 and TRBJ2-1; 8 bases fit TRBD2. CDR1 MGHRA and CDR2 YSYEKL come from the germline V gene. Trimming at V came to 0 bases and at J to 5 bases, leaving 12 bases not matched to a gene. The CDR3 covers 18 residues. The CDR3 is CASSQDFPVAGFDNEQFF. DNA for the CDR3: TGCGCCAGCAGCCAAGATTTCCCGGTAGCGGGGTTTGACAATGAGCAGTTCTTC.

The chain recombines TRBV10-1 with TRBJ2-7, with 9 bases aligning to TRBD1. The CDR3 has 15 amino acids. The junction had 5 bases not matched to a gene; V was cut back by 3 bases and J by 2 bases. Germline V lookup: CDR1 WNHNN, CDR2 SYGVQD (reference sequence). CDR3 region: CASSDPWTGAYEQYF. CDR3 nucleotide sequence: TGCGCCAGCAGTGATCCTTGGACAGGGGCCTACGAGCAGTACTTC.

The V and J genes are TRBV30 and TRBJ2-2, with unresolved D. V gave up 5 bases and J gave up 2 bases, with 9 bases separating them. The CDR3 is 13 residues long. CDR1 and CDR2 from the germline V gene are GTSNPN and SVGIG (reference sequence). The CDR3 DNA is TGTGCCTGGGCTCGGGTAAACACCGGGGAGCTGTTTTTT. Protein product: CAWARVNTGELFF.

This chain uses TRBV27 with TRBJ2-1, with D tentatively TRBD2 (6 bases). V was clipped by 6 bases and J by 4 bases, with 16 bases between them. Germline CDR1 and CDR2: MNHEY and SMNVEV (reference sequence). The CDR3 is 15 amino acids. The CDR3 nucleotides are TGTGCCAGCAGGACCGGGACTGTGGGTTACAATGAGCAGTTCTTC. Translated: CASRTGTVGYNEQFF.